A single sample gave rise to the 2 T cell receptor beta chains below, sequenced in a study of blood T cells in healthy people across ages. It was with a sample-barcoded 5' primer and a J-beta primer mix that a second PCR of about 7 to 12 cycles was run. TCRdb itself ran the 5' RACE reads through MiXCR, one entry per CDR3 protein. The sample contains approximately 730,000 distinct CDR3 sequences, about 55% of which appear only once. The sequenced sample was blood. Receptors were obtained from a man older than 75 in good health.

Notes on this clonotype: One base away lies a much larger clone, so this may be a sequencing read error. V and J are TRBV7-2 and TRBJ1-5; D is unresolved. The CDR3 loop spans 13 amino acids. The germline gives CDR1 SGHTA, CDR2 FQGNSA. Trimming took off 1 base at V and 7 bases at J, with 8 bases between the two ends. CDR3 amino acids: CASSLDGKQPQHF. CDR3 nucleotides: TGTGCCAGCAGCTTAGACGGGAAGCAGCCCCAGCATTTT. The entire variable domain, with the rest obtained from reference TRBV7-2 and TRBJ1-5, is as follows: GAGVSQSPSNKVTEKGKDVELRCDPISGHTALYWYRQSLGQGLEFLIYFQGNSAPDKSGLPSDRFSAERTGGSVSTLTIQRTQQEDSAVYLCASSLDGKQPQHFGDGTRLSIL.

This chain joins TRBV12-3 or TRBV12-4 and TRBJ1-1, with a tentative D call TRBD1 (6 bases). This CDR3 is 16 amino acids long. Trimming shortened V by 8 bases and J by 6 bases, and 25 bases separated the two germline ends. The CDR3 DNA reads TGTGCCAGCGCCCCACTGCGGGGGGCTACCTTGGCTGAAGCTTTCTTT. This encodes CASAPLRGATLAEAFF.